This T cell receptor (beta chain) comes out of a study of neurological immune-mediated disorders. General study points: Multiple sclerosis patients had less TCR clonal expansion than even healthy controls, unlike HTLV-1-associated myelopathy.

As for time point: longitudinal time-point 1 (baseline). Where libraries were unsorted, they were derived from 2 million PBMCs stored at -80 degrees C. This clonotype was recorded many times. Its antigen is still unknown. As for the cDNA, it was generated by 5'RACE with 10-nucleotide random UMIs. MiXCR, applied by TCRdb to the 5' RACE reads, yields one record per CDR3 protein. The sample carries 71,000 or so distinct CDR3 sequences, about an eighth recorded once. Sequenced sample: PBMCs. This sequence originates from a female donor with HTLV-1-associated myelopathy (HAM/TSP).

The CDR3 protein is CASSQVGLITDTQYF. The CDR3, as DNA: TGCGCCAGCAGCCAAGTGGGACTTATCACAGATACGCAGTATTTT. The chain employs TRBV4-1 and TRBJ2-3; D may be TRBD2 (6 bases). The V gene lost 1 base and the J gene lost 2 bases, with 10 bases spanning the gap. Germline loops: CDR1 MGHRA, CDR2 YSYEKL. This CDR3 spans 15 amino acids.